This note documents a single T cell receptor (beta chain) sequence. The sample comes from a study of T cell repertoires in cytomegalovirus infection. Each CDR3 protein gets one entry after TCRdb re-called the reads with MiXCR. The data show under 250,000 distinct CDR3 sequences, approximately 13% seen once. V was cut by 8 bases and J by 4 bases, with 11 bases left in between. Germline V gene sequence: CDR1 MDHEN, CDR2 SYDVKM. The CDR3 loop spans 12 amino acids. The origin of this receptor is a human donor in good health (CMV status not recorded). Some clones in this sample may be carry-over from other donors' samples. The J gene is TRBJ1-1, the V gene TRBV28, with D uncertain. Specimen: PBMCs. The CDR3 loop is CASLVAGTEAFF. In nucleotides, the CDR3 is TGTGCCAGCCTCGTAGCAGGCACTGAAGCTTTCTTT.